This T cell receptor (beta chain) was sequenced for a study of neurological immune-mediated disorders. The CDR3 is 13 residues long. The V gene's germline CDR1 is SGHRS and CDR2 YFSETQ. Trimming removed 4 bases from V and 7 bases from J, with 14 bases in between. Findings of the study overall: Healthy controls had more TCR clonal expansion than multiple sclerosis, which showed the least, whereas HTLV-1-associated myelopathy showed the most.

This clonotype was counted at least ten times. What it binds is not known. The authors made cDNA by 5'RACE with 10-nucleotide random UMIs. TCRdb recomputed calls from the 5' RACE reads with MiXCR, one row per CDR3 protein. This sample has roughly 62,000 distinct CDR3 sequences; under 2.5% occur once, and the top ten carry around 3%. Unsorted libraries came from 2 million PBMCs stored at -80 °C. The sequencing input was PBMCs. This chain connects TRBV5-1 to TRBJ2-5, with D perhaps TRBD2 (5 bases). The sequence was obtained from a man aged 45-65 years with multiple sclerosis. CDR3 amino acids: CASSEGGLGTQYF. CDR3 nucleotides: TGCGCCAGCAGCGAGGGCGGTTTGGGGACCCAGTACTTC.